This TCR beta chain was captured by sequencing in a study of cytomegalovirus exposure and HLA in healthy donors. This CDR3 is 15 amino acids long. The germline V and J ends were trimmed by 3 bases and 0 bases, with 9 bases remaining between them. The germline CDR1 and CDR2 sequences are SNHLY and FYNNEI. It was with 60 Vbeta and 13 Jbeta primers that the PCR ran. Measured with immunoSEQ multiplex PCR; TCRdb has only the in-frame clones, and not every one. The sample yields under 65,000 clones, of which the top ten take up approximately 7%. Input material: PBMCs. The receptor was derived from a woman aged 40-49 years in good health and CMV-seronegative. V usage is TRBV2 and J usage is TRBJ2-1, with D unresolved. The CDR3 loop reads CASSDYSYSYNEQFF. The CDR3, as DNA: TGTGCCAGCAGTGACTATAGCTACTCCTACAATGAGCAGTTCTTC.